The 9 T cell receptor beta chains given below trace back to one sample, sequenced in a study of shared clonotypes between healthy human individuals. TCRdb's table, derived via immunoSEQ multiplex PCR, lists solely in-frame clones and lacks some. This table holds about 2 million clones, about 94% found once. CD8 cells regarded as naive lacked CD45RO, were positively chosen for CCR7, and omitted terminally differentiated effector memory CD45RA+ cells. Sequencing used naive CD8+ T cells sorted from blood. These receptors all stem from a man between 18 and 35 years old in good health.

This clone appeared a few times. This chain joins TRBV19 and TRBJ2-4; D possibly matches TRBD1 or TRBD2 (5 bases each). The CDR3 is made up of 12 amino acids. Germline assignment: CDR1 LNHDA and CDR2 SQIVND (reference sequence). The germline V and J ends were trimmed by 11 bases and 7 bases, with 15 bases remaining between them. The CDR3 coding sequence is TGTGCCGGGGCCGGGACCACTAACATTCAGTACTTC. It yields the protein CAGAGTTNIQYF.

The chain recombines TRBV7-6 with TRBJ2-3, with D perhaps matching TRBD1 or TRBD2 (5 bases each). CDR3 length equals 17 residues. CDR1 is SGHVS and CDR2 is FNYEAQ in the germline V gene. V lost 5 bases and J lost 2, with 20 bases in between. CDR3: CASSQLGTELYTDTQYF. In DNA, the CDR3 is TGTGCCAGCAGCCAACTCGGGACGGAGTTATACACAGATACGCAGTATTTT.

This clone was recorded only once. The V and J genes are TRBV6-5 and TRBJ2-2; 13 bases line up with TRBD2. There are 16 residues in the CDR3. Germline CDR1 MNHEY, CDR2 SVGAGI. V was pared by 0 bases and J by 9 bases, with 4 bases of the junction left unmatched. The CDR3 region has the DNA TGTGCCAGCAGTTACTCCGGGACTAGCGGGATAAGGGAGCTGTTTTTT. As protein: CASSYSGTSGIRELFF.

This sequence joins TRBV19 and TRBJ1-2; D is unresolved. Trimming removed 3 bases at V and 4 bases at J, with 12 bases between. Germline V gives CDR1 LNHDA, CDR2 SQIVND (reference sequence). The CDR3 sequence is 14 residues long. CDR3 residues: CASSIPGRSYGYTF. The DNA of the CDR3 is TGTGCCAGTAGTATCCCTGGACGGTCCTATGGCTACACCTTC.

The chain recombines TRBV7-9 with TRBJ2-5; 7 bases are shared with TRBD2. Germline V gives CDR1 SEHNR, CDR2 FQNEAQ (reference sequence). Losses at the gene ends were 3 bases for V and 4 bases for J; bases not matched to a gene: 8. The CDR3 spans 15 residues. The CDR3 sequence is CASSFPGGGRETQYF. In DNA, the CDR3 is TGTGCCAGCAGCTTCCCTGGGGGAGGGAGAGAGACCCAGTACTTC.

The chain joins TRBV11-2 to TRBJ2-1; perhaps D is TRBD1 or TRBD2 (6 bases each). This CDR3 comprises 16 residues. Trimming pared 0 bases from V and 1 base from J, leaving 10 bases between. CDR1 is SGHAT, CDR2 FQNNGV, per germline. The CDR3 protein is CASSLEGGLSYNEQFF. The CDR3 DNA reads as TGTGCCAGCAGCTTAGAAGGGGGGCTTTCCTACAATGAGCAGTTCTTC.

The chain recombines TRBV7-2 with TRBJ2-7, with TRBD2 matching 9 bases. After removal of 1 base from V and 4 bases from J, the junction contained 8 bases not matched to a gene. There are 16 residues in the CDR3. Germline V gene data show CDR1 as SGHTA and CDR2 as FQGNSA. Written as DNA, the CDR3 is TGTGCCAGCAGCTTAGGGGGCGCGGGGGGGAGGTACGAGCAGTACTTC. Its translation is CASSLGGAGGRYEQYF.

This clone has a single count. In nucleotides, the CDR3 is TGTGCCAGCAGCTTAGTAGTGGCCGGGACTGAAGAGACCCAGTACTTC. Translating it yields CASSLVVAGTEETQYF. This chain uses TRBV7-9 with TRBJ2-5; weak D call: TRBD2 (6 bases). Germline V lookup: CDR1 SEHNR, CDR2 FQNEAQ (reference sequence). Deletions cut 1 base from V and 3 bases from J, with 15 bases between. This CDR3 contains 16 residues.

This CDR3 reads CASGRDTSPYGYTF. The DNA of the CDR3 is TGTGCCAGCGGGAGGGACACCTCTCCCTATGGCTACACCTTC. The chain recombines TRBV7-9 with TRBJ1-2; maybe TRBD1 (6 bases). The CDR3 covers 14 residues. The germline CDR1 and CDR2 sequences are SEHNR and FQNEAQ (reference sequence). Trimming cost V 8 bases and J 4 bases, with 17 bases left between them.